One sample yielded the 10 T cell receptor beta chains listed below, sequenced in a study of metastatic and nonmetastatic thyroid tumors. TCRdb re-clonotyped the PCR reads through MiXCR. The table shows 35,000 to 50,000 clones, with 15% to 20% occurring only once. All patients were untreated before thyroid surgery. The sequencing sample was made of blood. These receptors came from a female donor with papillary thyroid cancer or a benign thyroid nodule (not recorded which). Some clones in this sample may be carry-over from other donors' samples.

The V and J genes are TRBV2 and TRBJ2-7, with D possibly being TRBD2 (6 bases). The CDR3 covers 14 residues. V dropped 0 bases and J dropped 5 bases, with 11 bases sitting between them. From germline, CDR1 is SNHLY and CDR2 FYNNEI. CDR3 bases: TGTGCCAGCAGTGAAGCGGGGGGATGGGACGAGCAGTACTTC. As protein: CASSEAGGWDEQYF.

This clone came up many times. The chain carries TRBV11-3 and TRBJ2-7; D not certain. V lost 4 bases and J lost 0, with 10 bases in between. This CDR3 is built from 14 residues. The germline gives CDR1 SGHNT, CDR2 YENEEA. CDR3 nucleotides: TGTGCCAGCAGCTCTAGAGGAGACTCCTACGAGCAGTACTTC. Protein: CASSSRGDSYEQYF. The variable domain in full, with the rest retrieved from reference TRBV11-3 and TRBJ2-7, is EAGVVQSPRYKIIEKKQPVAFWCNPISGHNTLYWYLQNLGQGPELLIRYENEEAVDDSQLPKDRFSAERLKGVDSTLKIQPAELGDSAVYLCASSSRGDSYEQYFGPGTRLTVT.

The rearrangement links TRBV11-2 to TRBJ1-5; 7 nucleotides agree with TRBD1. V was clipped by 5 bases and J by 3 bases; unmatched bases: 1. The CDR3 contains 13 residues. Germline values: CDR1 SGHAT, CDR2 FQNNGV. The CDR3 reads CASSQGVNQPQHF. In nucleotides, the CDR3 is TGTGCCAGCAGCCAGGGGGTCAATCAGCCCCAGCATTTT.

This clone appeared many times. V and J are TRBV4-2 and TRBJ2-1; D is unclear. The CDR3 totals 12 residues. The V end lost 1 base, the J end lost 4 bases, and 2 bases lay between the germline ends. Germline V lookup: CDR1 LGHNA, CDR2 YNFKEQ. The CDR3 DNA is TGTGCCAGCAGCCAAGCATACAATGAGCAGTTCTTC. Amino acid sequence: CASSQAYNEQFF.

Comments on this clone: Germline and junction disagree at one end, which may indicate a read error. The chain recombines TRBV7-8 with TRBJ1-3; D is perhaps TRBD1 (6 bases). Germline-derived CDR1 and CDR2 are SGHVS and FQNEAQ. This CDR3 has 14 residues. The DNA for the CDR3 is TGTGCCAGCAGCTTAGGGACAGTTGGAAACGCCATATATTTT. Its protein is CASSLGTVGNAIYF.

As concerns this clone: The junction differs from germline at one of its ends, possibly a read error. The gene calls are TRBV7-6 and TRBJ2-3; tentatively, D is TRBD2 (6 bases). The germline V gene encodes CDR1 SGHVS and CDR2 FNYEAQ. The CDR3 sequence is 21 residues long. CDR3 in amino acids: CASSLRPGRLVASDTTDTQYF. In DNA, the CDR3 is TGTGCTAGCAGCTTAAGGCCCGGGAGACTAGTGGCTAGCGATACAACAGATACGCAGTATTTT.

The CDR3 region is CASTDLAGGTGYNEQFF. The CDR3 coding sequence is TGTGCCAGCACAGACTTAGCGGGAGGGACTGGCTACAATGAGCAGTTCTTC. The chain carries TRBV13 and TRBJ2-1; 11 bases line up with TRBD2. This CDR3 is 17 amino acids long. V lost 7 bases to trimming and J lost 3 bases; unmatched junction nucleotides: 11. Germline CDR1 PRHDT, CDR2 FYEKMQ (reference sequence).

This clone was seen at least ten times. V and J are TRBV3-1 and TRBJ2-3; D ambiguous. In germline, CDR1 is LGHDT, CDR2 YNNKEL (reference sequence). This CDR3 region has 15 residues. The ends were cut back, 5 bases at V and 2 bases at J, with 14 bases in the middle. The CDR3 loop reads CASSENTRFTDTQYF. The CDR3 nucleotides read TGTGCCAGCAGCGAAAACACGAGATTCACAGATACGCAGTATTTT.

There are many counts of this clone. This chain joins TRBV2 and TRBJ2-2, with D maybe TRBD2 (6 bases). CDR1 and CDR2 from the germline V gene are SNHLY and FYNNEI. Trimming left V 4 bases short and J 7 bases short, with 16 bases between. This CDR3 spans 15 amino acids. The DNA for the CDR3 is TGTGCCAGCAGTGGCTGGACCCGCGGGGTCGGGGAGCTGTTTTTT. Translating gives CASSGWTRGVGELFF.

The sample holds many counts of this clone. V and J are TRBV5-1 and TRBJ2-7; TRBD1 aligns across 7 bases. Germline CDR1 reads SGHRS; CDR2 reads YFSETQ. CDR3 size: 14 residues. V shed 1 base, J shed 3 bases, and the junction held 4 bases outside the gene matches. The CDR3 DNA reads TGCGCCAGCAGCTTGAGGGGGCTCATCTACGAGCAGTACTTC. It encodes CASSLRGLIYEQYF.